This note documents a single T cell receptor (beta chain) sequence. Its target antigen remains unknown. Nothing much larger sits one base from this clone, and base qualities are not available. The data originate from a study (dated by TCRdb to 2014 to 2015). Regarding the complete study: The study tested whether tumor-infiltrating Tregs in breast cancer are recruited from blood Tregs or converted in situ from other CD4+ T cell subsets. What the research found in general, with its limitations: The validation in the larger cohort was limited to a single TCR beta V-J rearrangement instead of whole repertoires. The TCR gene usage of tumor memory CD4+ T cells clustered together with blood and lymph node memory CD4+ cells and with lymph node naive CD4+ cells. The TCR alpha and beta sequences of tumor-infiltrating Tregs showed the greatest overlap with tumor naive CD4+ T cells, followed by blood naive CD4+ T cells.

Full-length TCR variable regions were amplified by 5' RACE PCR with constant-region reverse primers, followed by semi-nested PCR with Nested Universal Primer A. Using the ReliaPrep RNA Cell Miniprep System, total RNA was extracted, and the SMARTer RACE 5'/3' Kit was then used to reverse transcribe the RNA into 5'RACE-ready cDNA. Multiplex adaptors were used to barcode full-length TCR alpha and beta libraries, and the barcoded libraries were sequenced on an Illumina MiSeq. For the original study's pipeline: For each of nine subset-tissue groups, sequencing data from the five patients were combined, and the groups were compared by unsupervised clustering of TCR gene usage. The Morisita-Horn index, with shared sequences weighted by their contribution to each repertoire, was used to calculate repertoire similarity. TCRdb trimmed public reads at Q25 via fastp, called clones via MiXCR and kept in-frame beta chains. Each entry merges the rows of one CDR3 protein and shows their most common DNA and genes. The V and J calls here are based on TCRdb, not the publication. A total of some 8,200 distinct CDR3 sequences appear in this sample, 35% to 45% of them only once. The ten largest clones capture 6% to 7% of the sample.

The memory CD4+ T cell population was isolated based on a CD4+CD45RO+CD25- phenotype. Tregs, naive and memory CD4+ T cells from tumor, blood and ipsilateral draining lymph nodes of about 5 breast cancer patients underwent full-length TCR alpha and beta sequencing. Tumor tissue, along with lymph nodes from ipsilateral axillary dissection, was perfused with PBS, minced, and then digested using collagenase I and hyaluronidase. Sorted cell populations were confirmed by FACS to exceed 90% purity. From the cysteine through the phenylalanine, the CDR3 covers 13 amino acids. Only the CDR3 region is kept as DNA, spanning 39 bases read in frame from base 1. The germline V gene (reference sequence) sets CDR1 to SEHNR and CDR2 to FQNEAQ. Trimming costs V 5 bases and J 2 bases, and their ends lie 7 bases apart.

The chain employs TRBV7-9 and TRBJ2-1, with the D gene not confidently named. The TCR was taken from a female donor with breast cancer. The sample taken for sequencing was tumor-infiltrating memory CD4+ T cells sorted from the breast tumor. Taken with the paper, the label for cell subset or site translates to: memory CD4+ T cells, CD4+CD45RO+CD25-. The CDR3 is CASSRAAYNEQFF. The nucleotide sequence reads TGTGCCAGCAGCAGAGCCGCCTACAATGAGCAGTTCTTC.